The clone carrying this T cell receptor (beta chain) was counted between two and nine times. The data are from a study of cytomegalovirus exposure and HLA in healthy donors. The PCR used 60 Vbeta and 13 Jbeta primers. The method was immunoSEQ multiplex PCR; TCRdb's version includes in-frame clones alone and lacks a portion of them. The sample shows just over 150,000 clones, 86% of them seen only once. Material for sequencing was PBMCs. The sequence derives from a woman younger than 35 in good health and CMV-seronegative.

The CDR3 here is CASSPGNWNTIYF. The CDR3 coding sequence is TGTGCCAGCAGCCCGGGTAACTGGAACACCATATATTTT. The rearrangement uses TRBV5-6 and TRBJ1-3; D is unresolved. Trimming left V 4 bases short and J 7 bases short, with 12 bases between. Looked up from germline, CDR1 is SGHDT and CDR2 is YYEEEE. This CDR3 comprises 13 residues.